These T cell receptor beta chains were read from a single sample in a study of T cell responses to AZD1222 COVID-19 vaccine. Sequencing was performed with immunoSEQ multiplex PCR; in TCRdb, only in-frame clones are kept and a portion is missing. The sample lists about 120,000 clones, roughly 90% occurring once. The sequencing used peripheral blood, collected on day 0 of AZD1222 vaccination. All receptors derive from an adult in good health. Both conserved end residues are part of each CDR3. The D gene is left open where the match is weak. Rows give clone size only sometimes, using once, few, many, or a class for an expanded clone.

cdr3_aa	cdr3_nt	j_call	v_call	cdr3_length	clone_size	d_call
CASSLARDSQNYGYTF	TGTGCCAGCAGCTTAGCGAGGGACAGTCAAAACTATGGCTACACCTTC	TRBJ1-2	TRBV7-8	16	-	TRBD1
CASSLLAGGPPGELFF	TGCGCCAGCAGCTTATTAGCGGGGGGGCCCCCCGGGGAGCTGTTTTTT	TRBJ2-2	TRBV5-1	16	-	TRBD2
CASSFDTVNTEAFF	TGTGCCAGCAGTTTCGACACAGTGAACACTGAAGCTTTCTTT	TRBJ1-1	TRBV27	14	-	-
CASSEDRGVETQYF	TGTGCCAGCAGTGAGGACAGGGGTGTGGAGACCCAGTACTTC	TRBJ2-5	TRBV2	14	-	TRBD1
CASSAGQIYNEQFF	TGCGCCAGCAGCGCGGGACAAATATACAATGAGCAGTTCTTC	TRBJ2-1	TRBV5-1	14	-	-
CASSLVAGGFQETQYF	TGTGCCAGCAGCTTAGTGGCAGGCGGTTTCCAAGAGACCCAGTACTTC	TRBJ2-5	TRBV7-9	16	-	-
CSVERGGYNEQFF	TGCAGCGTTGAACGGGGAGGGTACAATGAGCAGTTCTTC	TRBJ2-1	TRBV29-1	13	-	TRBD2
CASSLRGNTEAFF	TGTGCCAGCAGTCTCCGGGGAAACACTGAAGCTTTCTTT	TRBJ1-1	TRBV27	13	-	-
CASSVETGGVSSGNTIYF	TGTGCCAGCAGCGTAGAAACAGGGGGAGTCTCTTCTGGAAACACCATATATTTT	TRBJ1-3	TRBV9	18	once	TRBD1
CASSYSTSQLHGYTF	TGTGCCAGCAGTTACTCGACGTCACAGCTTCATGGCTACACCTTC	TRBJ1-2	TRBV6-5	15	-	-
CASSGSAGVGEQYF	TGTGCCAGTAGTGGATCAGCGGGAGTGGGCGAGCAGTACTTC	TRBJ2-7	TRBV19	14	-	TRBD2
CASSLGGARAGNTIYF	TGTGCCAGCAGCTTAGGGGGCGCGAGGGCTGGAAACACCATATATTTT	TRBJ1-3	TRBV5-4	16	once	TRBD1
CASRPTLTGVTNTEAFF	TGTGCCAGCAGACCGACACTGACAGGGGTGACGAACACTGAAGCTTTCTTT	TRBJ1-1	TRBV11-2	17	-	TRBD1
CASSDDYNSPLHF	TGTGCCAGCAGTGACGACTATAATTCACCCCTCCACTTT	TRBJ1-6	TRBV6-1	13	-	-
CASSPYREIDTQYF	TGTGCCAGCTCACCATACAGGGAAATAGATACGCAGTATTTT	TRBJ2-3	TRBV18	14	-	-
CASSERQGLNTEAFF	TGTGCCAGCAGTGAACGGCAGGGTCTGAACACTGAAGCTTTCTTT	TRBJ1-1	TRBV6-1	15	once	-
CASSLRQGDGWGYTF	TGTGCCAGCAGCTTAAGACAGGGAGATGGTTGGGGCTACACCTTC	TRBJ1-2	TRBV5-4	15	-	TRBD1
CASSQSLAAAYNEQFF	TGCGCCAGCAGCCAGTCTTTAGCGGCCGCCTACAATGAGCAGTTCTTC	TRBJ2-1	TRBV4-1	16	-	-